These T cell receptor beta chains were read from a single sample in a study of T cell responses to AZD1222 COVID-19 vaccine. Some clones are missing from TCRdb's copy, which holds only in-frame ones; the method was immunoSEQ multiplex PCR. The data show roughly 150,000 clones, around 93% seen once. This specimen consisted of peripheral blood, obtained on day 0 of AZD1222 vaccination. Every receptor here comes from an adult in good health. Each CDR3 is given with its conserved first and last residue. Each record gives: CDR3 length, D gene, J gene, clone size, V gene, CDR3 protein, CDR3 DNA. A D gene is named only where the DNA matches it firmly. Size is omitted from some rows. Given values are once, few, many or a class for expanded clones.

CDR3 length: 14
D gene: TRBD2
J gene: TRBJ2-7
clone size: .
V gene: TRBV5-1
CDR3 protein: CASSLGRGKYEQYF
CDR3 DNA: TGCGCCAGCAGCTTGGGGCGGGGGAAGTACGAGCAGTACTTC

CDR3 length: 17
D gene: TRBD2
J gene: TRBJ2-7
clone size: .
V gene: TRBV7-2
CDR3 protein: CASSLASGSPSSYEQYF
CDR3 DNA: TGTGCCAGCAGCTTAGCTAGCGGGAGCCCTAGCTCCTACGAGCAGTACTTC

CDR3 length: 15
D gene: .
J gene: TRBJ1-2
clone size: .
V gene: TRBV28
CDR3 protein: CASRGAGEVRDGYTF
CDR3 DNA: TGTGCCAGCAGGGGGGCAGGGGAGGTGAGGGATGGCTACACCTTC

CDR3 length: 20
D gene: .
J gene: TRBJ2-1
clone size: .
V gene: TRBV12-1
CDR3 protein: CASSFVIRLAGGSSYNEQFF
CDR3 DNA: TGTGCCAGCAGCTTTGTCATTAGACTAGCGGGAGGGAGCTCCTACAATGAGCAGTTCTTC

CDR3 length: 15
D gene: .
J gene: TRBJ1-6
clone size: once
V gene: TRBV6-5
CDR3 protein: CASHPEGSYNSPLHF
CDR3 DNA: TGTGCCTCCCACCCCGAAGGCTCCTATAATTCACCCCTCCACTTT

CDR3 length: 10
D gene: .
J gene: TRBJ1-1
clone size: once
V gene: TRBV20-1
CDR3 protein: CSARSAEAFF
CDR3 DNA: TGCAGTGCTAGAAGCGCTGAAGCTTTCTTT

CDR3 length: 15
D gene: TRBD2
J gene: TRBJ2-1
clone size: .
V gene: TRBV12-5
CDR3 protein: CASGATGGLYNEQFF
CDR3 DNA: TGTGCTAGTGGTGCGACGGGGGGGCTCTACAATGAGCAGTTCTTC

CDR3 length: 17
D gene: TRBD1
J gene: TRBJ1-2
clone size: .
V gene: TRBV28
CDR3 protein: CASSSPGTGPANYGYTF
CDR3 DNA: TGTGCCAGCAGTTCCCCCGGGACAGGGCCCGCTAACTATGGCTACACCTTC

CDR3 length: 14
D gene: .
J gene: TRBJ2-7
clone size: .
V gene: TRBV16
CDR3 protein: CASSQPDSSYEQYF
CDR3 DNA: TGTGCCAGCAGCCAACCGGACAGTTCCTACGAGCAGTACTTC

CDR3 length: 17
D gene: TRBD2
J gene: TRBJ2-5
clone size: .
V gene: TRBV20-1
CDR3 protein: CSASSLAGGPYQETQYF
CDR3 DNA: TGCAGTGCTAGTTCGCTAGCGGGGGGTCCTTACCAAGAGACCCAGTACTTC

CDR3 length: 13
D gene: .
J gene: TRBJ1-4
clone size: .
V gene: TRBV30
CDR3 protein: CAWKSGGDEKLFF
CDR3 DNA: TGTGCCTGGAAATCGGGGGGCGATGAAAAACTGTTTTTT

CDR3 length: 12
D gene: .
J gene: TRBJ1-1
clone size: .
V gene: TRBV29-1
CDR3 protein: CSVVPRDTEAFF
CDR3 DNA: TGCAGCGTTGTACCCAGGGACACTGAAGCTTTCTTT

CDR3 length: 14
D gene: TRBD2
J gene: TRBJ2-5
clone size: .
V gene: TRBV2
CDR3 protein: CASDKGLAVETQYF
CDR3 DNA: TGTGCCAGCGACAAGGGACTAGCGGTAGAGACCCAGTACTTC

CDR3 length: 15
D gene: TRBD2
J gene: TRBJ2-7
clone size: .
V gene: TRBV9
CDR3 protein: CASSVRAGLSYEQYF
CDR3 DNA: TGTGCCAGCAGCGTCCGAGCGGGGTTATCCTACGAGCAGTACTTC

CDR3 length: 16
D gene: .
J gene: TRBJ2-1
clone size: once
V gene: TRBV6-5
CDR3 protein: CASSYSKVYPENEQFF
CDR3 DNA: TGTGCCAGCAGTTACTCGAAGGTCTATCCAGAGAATGAGCAGTTCTTC

CDR3 length: 15
D gene: TRBD2
J gene: TRBJ2-3
clone size: once
V gene: TRBV5-4
CDR3 protein: CASSFPLAGTDTQYF
CDR3 DNA: TGTGCCAGCAGCTTTCCGCTAGCGGGCACAGATACGCAGTATTTT

CDR3 length: 15
D gene: TRBD2
J gene: TRBJ2-5
clone size: .
V gene: TRBV27
CDR3 protein: CASSLSSTSWETQYF
CDR3 DNA: TGTGCCAGCAGTTTATCTTCGACTAGCTGGGAGACCCAGTACTTC

CDR3 length: 16
D gene: .
J gene: TRBJ1-2
clone size: .
V gene: TRBV7-2
CDR3 protein: CASSAQSGEVSYGYTF
CDR3 DNA: TGTGCCAGCAGCGCCCAGTCAGGGGAGGTGAGCTATGGCTACACCTTC

CDR3 length: 15
D gene: .
J gene: TRBJ1-4
clone size: .
V gene: TRBV6-5
CDR3 protein: CASSYSGTTNEKLFF
CDR3 DNA: TGTGCCAGCAGTTACTCTGGGACAACTAATGAAAAACTGTTTTTT

CDR3 length: 14
D gene: TRBD2
J gene: TRBJ2-1
clone size: .
V gene: TRBV7-2
CDR3 protein: CASSSLAGATEQFF
CDR3 DNA: TGTGCCAGCAGCTCTCTAGCGGGAGCCACTGAGCAGTTCTTC

CDR3 length: 14
D gene: .
J gene: TRBJ1-1
clone size: few
V gene: TRBV5-1
CDR3 protein: CASSWKGGDTEAFF
CDR3 DNA: TGCGCCAGCAGCTGGAAGGGAGGGGACACTGAAGCTTTCTTT

CDR3 length: 14
D gene: TRBD1
J gene: TRBJ1-2
clone size: .
V gene: TRBV28
CDR3 protein: CASSFGQGDYGYTF
CDR3 DNA: TGTGCCAGCAGTTTCGGACAGGGGGACTATGGCTACACCTTC

CDR3 length: 13
D gene: .
J gene: TRBJ2-5
clone size: .
V gene: TRBV18
CDR3 protein: CASSPLNQETQYF
CDR3 DNA: TGTGCCAGCTCACCACTGAACCAAGAGACCCAGTACTTC

CDR3 length: 12
D gene: .
J gene: TRBJ1-2
clone size: .
V gene: TRBV3-1/TRBV3-2
CDR3 protein: CASSPQGYGYTF
CDR3 DNA: TGTGCCAGCAGCCCGCAGGGCTATGGCTACACCTTC

CDR3 length: 15
D gene: .
J gene: TRBJ1-1
clone size: .
V gene: TRBV5-1
CDR3 protein: CASSPDGHQNTEAFF
CDR3 DNA: TGCGCCAGCAGCCCCGATGGACACCAGAACACTGAAGCTTTCTTT

CDR3 length: 15
D gene: TRBD1
J gene: TRBJ1-5
clone size: .
V gene: TRBV19
CDR3 protein: CASSIGTGGGQPQHF
CDR3 DNA: TGTGCCAGTAGTATCGGGACAGGGGGCGGTCAGCCCCAGCATTTT

CDR3 length: 15
D gene: TRBD1
J gene: TRBJ2-7
clone size: .
V gene: TRBV19
CDR3 protein: CASSIDGTGWYEQYF
CDR3 DNA: TGTGCCAGTAGTATAGACGGGACAGGGTGGTACGAGCAGTACTTC

CDR3 length: 16
D gene: .
J gene: TRBJ1-6
clone size: .
V gene: TRBV7-2
CDR3 protein: CASSFLRAAVNSPLHF
CDR3 DNA: TGTGCCAGCAGCTTTCTTCGGGCGGCGGTTAATTCACCCCTCCACTTT

CDR3 length: 12
D gene: .
J gene: TRBJ1-3
clone size: .
V gene: TRBV7-2
CDR3 protein: CASSLAGNTIYF
CDR3 DNA: TGTGCCAGCAGCTTAGCTGGAAACACCATATATTTT

CDR3 length: 16
D gene: TRBD2
J gene: TRBJ2-2
clone size: few
V gene: TRBV10-2
CDR3 protein: CASSEGLASNTGELFF
CDR3 DNA: TGCGCCAGCAGTGAGGGACTAGCGTCGAACACCGGGGAGCTGTTTTTT

CDR3 length: 17
D gene: .
J gene: TRBJ2-7
clone size: .
V gene: TRBV6-4
CDR3 protein: CASSDARERDDYYEQYF
CDR3 DNA: TGTGCCAGCAGTGATGCACGTGAAAGAGATGATTACTACGAGCAGTACTTC

CDR3 length: 14
D gene: TRBD1
J gene: TRBJ1-2
clone size: .
V gene: TRBV7-9
CDR3 protein: CASSPRQGAYGYTF
CDR3 DNA: TGTGCCAGCAGTCCCCGACAGGGGGCATATGGCTACACCTTC

CDR3 length: 16
D gene: TRBD1
J gene: TRBJ2-7
clone size: .
V gene: TRBV7-2
CDR3 protein: CASSYQVGQGRYEQYF
CDR3 DNA: TGTGCCAGCAGCTACCAAGTCGGACAGGGGAGATACGAGCAGTACTTC

CDR3 length: 14
D gene: .
J gene: TRBJ1-1
clone size: once
V gene: TRBV19
CDR3 protein: CASSIRDGSPEAFF
CDR3 DNA: TGTGCCAGTAGTATCCGGGACGGCAGCCCTGAAGCTTTCTTT

CDR3 length: 15
D gene: .
J gene: TRBJ1-1
clone size: .
V gene: TRBV30
CDR3 protein: CAWSVPGQGGTEAFF
CDR3 DNA: TGTGCCTGGAGTGTACCGGGGCAGGGAGGCACTGAAGCTTTCTTT

CDR3 length: 17
D gene: .
J gene: TRBJ2-2
clone size: .
V gene: TRBV4-2
CDR3 protein: CASSRAELAISTGELFF
CDR3 DNA: TGTGCCAGCAGCCGAGCCGAGTTAGCCATTTCCACCGGGGAGCTGTTTTTT

CDR3 length: 12
D gene: .
J gene: TRBJ2-7
clone size: .
V gene: TRBV6-2/TRBV6-3
CDR3 protein: CASSLTAYEQYF
CDR3 DNA: TGTGCCAGCAGTTTGACGGCATACGAGCAGTACTTC

CDR3 length: 15
D gene: TRBD1
J gene: TRBJ2-1
clone size: .
V gene: TRBV6-5
CDR3 protein: CASSRNRGIPNEQFF
CDR3 DNA: TGTGCCAGCAGTCGGAACAGGGGAATCCCCAATGAGCAGTTCTTC

CDR3 length: 14
D gene: TRBD1
J gene: TRBJ2-7
clone size: .
V gene: TRBV5-4
CDR3 protein: CASSLSGQLDEQYF
CDR3 DNA: TGTGCCAGCAGCTTGTCGGGACAGCTAGACGAGCAGTACTTC

CDR3 length: 15
D gene: TRBD1
J gene: TRBJ2-3
clone size: .
V gene: TRBV15
CDR3 protein: CATSSTGGWADTQYF
CDR3 DNA: TGTGCCACCAGTTCGACAGGGGGCTGGGCAGATACGCAGTATTTT

CDR3 length: 12
D gene: .
J gene: TRBJ1-2
clone size: .
V gene: TRBV19
CDR3 protein: CASMRSTYGYTF
CDR3 DNA: TGTGCCAGTATGAGGTCCACCTATGGCTACACCTTC

CDR3 length: 15
D gene: .
J gene: TRBJ2-6
clone size: .
V gene: TRBV6-5
CDR3 protein: CASGPRAIGANVLTF
CDR3 DNA: TGTGCCAGCGGTCCCAGGGCCATAGGGGCCAACGTCCTGACTTTC

CDR3 length: 15
D gene: .
J gene: TRBJ1-3
clone size: .
V gene: TRBV6-5
CDR3 protein: CASSYSPGTGDTIYF
CDR3 DNA: TGTGCCAGCAGTTACTCCCCGGGGACTGGAGACACCATATATTTT

CDR3 length: 16
D gene: .
J gene: TRBJ1-5
clone size: .
V gene: TRBV28
CDR3 protein: CASKDRREYSNQPQHF
CDR3 DNA: TGTGCCAGCAAGGACAGACGAGAATATAGCAATCAGCCCCAGCATTTT

CDR3 length: 15
D gene: TRBD1
J gene: TRBJ1-1
clone size: .
V gene: TRBV10-3
CDR3 protein: CAITTTGVGETEAFF
CDR3 DNA: TGTGCCATCACTACCACAGGGGTTGGAGAAACTGAAGCTTTCTTT

CDR3 length: 13
D gene: .
J gene: TRBJ1-1
clone size: .
V gene: TRBV27
CDR3 protein: CASSLGRRSQAFF
CDR3 DNA: TGTGCCAGCAGTTTAGGGAGGAGGAGTCAGGCTTTCTTT

CDR3 length: 17
D gene: .
J gene: TRBJ1-5
clone size: .
V gene: TRBV28
CDR3 protein: CASSNSRHPVRSQPQHF
CDR3 DNA: TGTGCCAGCAGCAATTCACGACATCCCGTCCGGAGTCAGCCCCAGCATTTT

CDR3 length: 14
D gene: TRBD1
J gene: TRBJ1-6
clone size: .
V gene: TRBV27
CDR3 protein: CASSRQGLNSPLHF
CDR3 DNA: TGTGCCAGCAGTAGACAGGGCCTAAATTCACCCCTCCACTTT